A single sample gave rise to the 8 T cell receptor beta chains below, sequenced in a study of blood T cells in healthy people across ages. For the second PCR, which ran for roughly 7 to 11 cycles, a sample-barcoded 5' primer and a J-beta primer mix were used. TCRdb passed the 5' RACE reads through MiXCR, listing each CDR3 protein once. The sample includes over 600,000 distinct CDR3 sequences, roughly 21% of them seen just once. Specimen: blood. The receptors come from a man between 65 and 80 years old in good health.

The chain joins TRBV9 to TRBJ2-3, with unresolved D. CDR3 length: 14 residues. With 2 bases removed from V and 1 base from J, the gap between germline ends came to 8 bases. Looked up from germline, CDR1 is SGDLS and CDR2 is YYNGEE. Here the CDR3 DNA reads TGTGCCAGCAGCGTTTACGCGGGCACAGATACGCAGTATTTT. It translates to CASSVYAGTDTQYF.

This clonotype was counted between two and nine times. The chain carries TRBV20-1 and TRBJ2-5; D is perhaps TRBD1 (6 bases). The CDR3 extends over 12 amino acids. Trimming pared 6 bases from V and 3 bases from J, leaving 11 bases between. Germline values: CDR1 DFQATT, CDR2 SNEGSKA (reference sequence). CDR3 region: CSALDRKETQYF. The CDR3 DNA sequence: TGCAGTGCCCTGGACAGAAAAGAGACCCAGTACTTC.

V and J are TRBV29-1 and TRBJ1-5; D gene unclear. Germline V lookup: CDR1 SQVTM, CDR2 ANQGSEA. Trimming removed 4 bases at V and 3 bases at J, with 10 bases between. The CDR3 has 13 residues. The CDR3 DNA is TGCAGCGTTGGGGGTCTGGACAATCAGCCCCAGCATTTT. It encodes CSVGGLDNQPQHF.

This clonotype was counted a few times. The genes are TRBV29-1 and TRBJ2-2; TRBD1 is a possible D gene (6 bases). Trimming stripped 7 bases from V and 2 bases from J, with 11 bases between. The CDR3 has 13 amino acids. Germline CDR1 reads SQVTM; CDR2 reads ANQGSEA. CDR3 in DNA: TGCAGCGCCGACAGGATTAACACCGGGGAGCTGTTTTTT. Translation gives CSADRINTGELFF.

This clonotype was recorded a few times. The gene calls are TRBV7-8 and TRBJ2-1, with D unresolved. Gene TRBJ2-5 matches the end of the DNA better, so the J call may be wrong. The CDR3 length is 14 residues. Germline loops: CDR1 SGHVS, CDR2 FQNEAQ. CDR3 sequence: CASSPRLDSETQYF. The CDR3 coding sequence is TGTGCCAGCAGCCCGAGACTTGATTCGGAGACCCAGTACTTC.

This clonotype was observed at least ten times. The genes are TRBV7-8 and TRBJ2-6, with 7 bases fitting TRBD2. The J segment lost 1 base and the V segment lost 3 bases, leaving 3 bases of the junction unmatched. CDR1 is SGHVS and CDR2 is FQNEAQ in the germline V gene. The length of the CDR3 is 16 residues. The CDR3 spells CASSFLGGSGANVLTF. The DNA for the CDR3 is TGTGCCAGCAGCTTTCTCGGGGGGTCTGGGGCCAACGTCCTGACTTTC.

This chain connects TRBV20-1 to TRBJ2-4, with 9 nucleotides matching TRBD2. Germline lookup yields CDR1 DFQATT and CDR2 SNEGSKA (reference sequence). J gave up 6 bases and V 3 bases, and 3 bases lay outside the gene matches. The CDR3 is made up of 13 amino acids. DNA for the CDR3: TGCAGTGCTAGCGGGGGACTAGCAAACATTCAGTACTTC. This gives the protein CSASGGLANIQYF.

The chain carries TRBV5-5 and TRBJ1-3, with 9 nucleotides matching TRBD1. This CDR3 has 15 residues. Germline CDR1 SGHKS, CDR2 YYEKEE (reference sequence). With V trimmed by 4 bases and J by 2 bases, 4 bases remained unmatched. CDR3 sequence reads: CASSTDRGTGNTIYF. The DNA for the CDR3 is TGTGCCAGCAGCACCGACAGGGGGACTGGAAACACCATATATTTT.